These 5 T cell receptor beta chains were sequenced from one sample in a study of cytomegalovirus exposure and HLA in healthy donors. 13 Jbeta primers and 60 Vbeta primers were used for the PCR. Produced via immunoSEQ multiplex PCR; TCRdb's table is partial and in-frame only. This repertoire shows 150,000 to 200,000 clones, 76% found once; its top ten account for around 1.5%. Sequencing was performed on PBMCs. The receptor source for this set is a man younger than 35 in good health and CMV-seronegative.

The chain uses TRBV9 and TRBJ2-7; 8 bases align to TRBD2. The CDR3 runs 18 residues. The V segment lost 0 bases and the J segment 3 bases; nucleotides outside the gene matches: 14. Germline V CDR1 and CDR2: SGDLS, YYNGEE. In nucleotides, the CDR3 is TGTGCCAGCAGCGTAGGCCCGGGGGGGGTCCTGGGTGACTACGAGCAGTACTTC. Amino acids: CASSVGPGGVLGDYEQYF.

The chain joins TRBV2 to TRBJ2-5, with a weak D call TRBD1 (6 bases). CDR3 length equals 16 residues. Germline CDR1 is SNHLY and CDR2 is FYNNEI. Trimming took off 0 bases at V and 0 bases at J, with 11 bases between the two ends. CDR3 sequence (DNA): TGTGCCAGCAGTGAAGCGCTCAGGGGTAACCAAGAGACCCAGTACTTC. Its translation is CASSEALRGNQETQYF.

Only a few counts were recorded for this clone. The chain is built from TRBV14 and TRBJ2-5, with a weak D call TRBD2 (5 bases). V was cut by 1 base and J by 2 bases, with 11 bases left in between. The CDR3 has 15 residues. CDR1 and CDR2 (germline): SGHDN, FVKESK. CDR3 sequence reads: CASSQARQRQETQYF. DNA for the CDR3: TGTGCCAGCAGCCAAGCTCGGCAGCGGCAAGAGACCCAGTACTTC.

This clone was found a few times. The chain uses TRBV28 and TRBJ2-3; perhaps TRBD2 as D (6 bases). The V and J ends lost 1 base and 7 bases respectively, with 12 bases between them. In germline, CDR1 is MDHEN, CDR2 SYDVKM. This CDR3 region has 14 residues. The CDR3: CASSLFAGSNTQYF. The CDR3 DNA reads TGTGCCAGCAGTTTATTTGCGGGGTCGAATACGCAGTATTTT.

This clone was counted a few times. The chain is built from TRBV19 and TRBJ2-3, with 11 bases identical to TRBD2. The CDR3 runs to 16 residues. The germline V gene encodes CDR1 LNHDA and CDR2 SQIVND (reference sequence). V trimming: 5 bases; J trimming: 5 bases; junction bases outside the gene matches: 9. This chain's CDR3 is CASSVLAGGQKDTQYF. CDR3 nucleotide sequence: TGTGCCAGTAGTGTATTAGCGGGAGGGCAGAAAGATACGCAGTATTTT.